These 3 T cell receptor beta chains were sequenced from one sample in a study of shared clonotypes between healthy human individuals. Here immunoSEQ multiplex PCR was the method, and the copy in TCRdb shows in-frame clones only, minus some. This table has hundreds of thousands of clones, around 74% appearing once. The specimen sequenced was memory CD4+ T cells sorted from blood. Sample subset: CD45RA-negative fraction. Every receptor here comes from a woman aged 25-40 years in good health.

The CDR3 protein is CASSTRTVGELFF. CDR3 nucleotides: TGTGCCAGCAGTACCCGGACCGTCGGGGAGCTGTTTTTT. The genes are TRBV6-5 and TRBJ2-2, with no clear D. Deletions cut 5 bases from V and 7 bases from J, with 11 bases between. The CDR3 has 13 residues. The germline gives CDR1 MNHEY, CDR2 SVGAGI.

This rearrangement joins TRBV7-7 to TRBJ1-2; 12 bases are a match to TRBD1. Unmatched junction bases numbered 11, after V lost 2 bases and J lost 4 bases. The CDR3 runs 18 residues. From germline, CDR1 is SSHAT and CDR2 FNYEAQ (reference sequence). CDR3 coding DNA: TGTGCCAGCAGCTTACTTGCCGGGACAGGGGGCGAGAGCTATGGCTACACCTTC. It is translated as CASSLLAGTGGESYGYTF.

The chain couples TRBV6-1 to TRBJ2-3; perhaps D is TRBD1 or TRBD2 (6 bases each). V was shortened by 6 bases and J by 3 bases, with 16 bases between the two germline ends. Germline V gene data show CDR1 as MNHNS and CDR2 as SASEGT. The CDR3 runs 15 residues. CDR3 residues: CASRALGGGTDTQYF. CDR3 in DNA: TGTGCCAGCAGAGCCCTAGGGGGAGGAACAGATACGCAGTATTTT.